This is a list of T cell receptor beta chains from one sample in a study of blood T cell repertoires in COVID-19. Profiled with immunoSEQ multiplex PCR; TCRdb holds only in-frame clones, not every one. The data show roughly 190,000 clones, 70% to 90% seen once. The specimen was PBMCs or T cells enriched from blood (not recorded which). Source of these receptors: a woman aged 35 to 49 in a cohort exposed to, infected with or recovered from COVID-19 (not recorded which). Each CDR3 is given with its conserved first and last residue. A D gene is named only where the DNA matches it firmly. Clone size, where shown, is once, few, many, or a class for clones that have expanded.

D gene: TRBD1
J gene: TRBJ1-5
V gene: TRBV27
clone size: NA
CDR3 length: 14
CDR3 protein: CASSPDRGVRPQHF
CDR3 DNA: TGTGCCAGCAGCCCGGACAGGGGAGTAAGGCCCCAGCATTTT

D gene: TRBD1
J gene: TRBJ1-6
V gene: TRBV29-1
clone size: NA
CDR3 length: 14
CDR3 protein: CSASDRGPNSPLHF
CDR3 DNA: TGCAGCGCCTCAGACAGGGGGCCGAATTCACCCCTCCACTTT

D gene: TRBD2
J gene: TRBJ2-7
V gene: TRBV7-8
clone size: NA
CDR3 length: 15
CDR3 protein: CASSTSGRRSYEQYF
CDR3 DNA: TGTGCCAGCAGCACTAGCGGGAGGAGGTCCTACGAGCAGTACTTC

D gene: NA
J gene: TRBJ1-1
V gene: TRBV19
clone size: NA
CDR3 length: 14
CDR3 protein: CASSAIPGRTEAFF
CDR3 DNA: TGTGCCAGTAGTGCGATTCCGGGGAGAACTGAAGCTTTCTTT

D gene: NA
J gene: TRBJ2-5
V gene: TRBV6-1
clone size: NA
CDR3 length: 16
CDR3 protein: CASSGIATGMSETQYF
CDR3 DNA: TGTGCCAGCAGTGGAATCGCCACGGGTATGAGTGAGACCCAGTACTTC

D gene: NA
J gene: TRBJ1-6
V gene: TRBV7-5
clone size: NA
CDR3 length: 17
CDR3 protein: CVRSPRRDSHYNSPLHF
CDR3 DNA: TGTGTCAGAAGCCCGCGGCGGGACAGCCACTATAATTCACCCCTCCACTTT

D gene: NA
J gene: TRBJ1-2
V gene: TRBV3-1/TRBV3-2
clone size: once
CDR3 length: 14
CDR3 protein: CASSQVPGSSGYTF
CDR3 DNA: TGTGCCAGCAGCCAAGTGCCGGGGTCAAGCGGCTACACCTTC

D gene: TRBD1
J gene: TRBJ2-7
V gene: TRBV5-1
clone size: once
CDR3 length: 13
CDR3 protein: CASRPSHRGEQYF
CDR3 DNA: TGCGCCAGCAGGCCTAGTCACAGGGGCGAGCAGTACTTC

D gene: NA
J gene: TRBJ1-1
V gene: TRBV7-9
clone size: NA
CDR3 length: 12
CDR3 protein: CASSLVLSEAFF
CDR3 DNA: TGTGCCAGCAGCTTGGTTCTTAGTGAAGCTTTCTTT

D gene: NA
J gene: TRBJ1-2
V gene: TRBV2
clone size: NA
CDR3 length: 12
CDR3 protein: CAIRQEAYGYTF
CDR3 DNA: TGTGCCATAAGACAGGAGGCCTATGGCTACACCTTC

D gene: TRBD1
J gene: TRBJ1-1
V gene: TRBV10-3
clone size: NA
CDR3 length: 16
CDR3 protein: CAISGGTGGMNTEAFF
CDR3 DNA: TGTGCCATCAGTGGGGGGACAGGGGGAATGAACACTGAAGCTTTCTTT

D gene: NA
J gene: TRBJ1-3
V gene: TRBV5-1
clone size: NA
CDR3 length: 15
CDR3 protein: CASSFGGNSGNTIYF
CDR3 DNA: TGCGCCAGCAGTTTCGGAGGAAACTCTGGAAACACCATATATTTT

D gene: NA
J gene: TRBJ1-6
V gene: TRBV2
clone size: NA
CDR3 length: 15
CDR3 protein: CASSVSRGDNSPLHF
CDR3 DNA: TGTGCCAGCAGTGTTTCCAGGGGAGATAATTCACCCCTCCACTTT

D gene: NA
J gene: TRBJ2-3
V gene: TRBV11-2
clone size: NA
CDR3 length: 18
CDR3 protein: CASSLGFRGTASTDTQYF
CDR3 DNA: TGTGCCAGCAGCTTGGGTTTCCGCGGGACAGCTAGCACAGATACGCAGTATTTT

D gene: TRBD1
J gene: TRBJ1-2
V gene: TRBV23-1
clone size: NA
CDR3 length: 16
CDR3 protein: CASSHPTGDFFYGYTF
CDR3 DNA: TGCGCCAGCAGTCACCCGACAGGGGACTTCTTCTACGGCTACACCTTC

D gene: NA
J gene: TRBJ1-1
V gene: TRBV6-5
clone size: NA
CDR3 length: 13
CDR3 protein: CASSFQGPTEAFF
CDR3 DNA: TGTGCCAGCAGTTTCCAGGGGCCCACTGAAGCTTTCTTT

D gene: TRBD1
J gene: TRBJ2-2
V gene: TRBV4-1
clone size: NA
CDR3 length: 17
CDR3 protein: CASSQTTGQGIGGELFF
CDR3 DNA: TGCGCCAGCAGCCAAACAACGGGACAGGGGATCGGCGGGGAGCTGTTTTTT